Reported below is one T cell receptor beta chain. The target antigen is unknown. This sample is part of a study of cytomegalovirus exposure and HLA in healthy donors. General study findings and limits: TCR clusters originating in the first cohort tended to co-occur in the 120 validation repertoires, according to a later analysis. Listed as cytomegalovirus-associated were over 150 TCR beta chains. Generally TCR sequences proved uncommon, though certain public TCRs appeared in numerous donors.

The data were produced by immunoSEQ multiplex PCR, yet TCRdb's version contains in-frame clones alone and is incomplete. The sample lists fewer than 200,000 clones; 85% were seen once. Germline CDR1 SNHLY, CDR2 FYNNEI. The CDR3 consists of 15 residues. Trimming cost V 5 bases and J 1 base; bases outside gene matches: 3. Sequencing was carried out using PBMCs. The receptor was derived from a man aged 18 to 29 in good health and CMV-seropositive. The chain is built from TRBV2 and TRBJ2-1; 9 positions match TRBD1. The CDR3 is CASSSQGASYNEQFF. In nucleotides, the CDR3 is TGTGCCAGCAGTTCACAGGGGGCTTCCTACAATGAGCAGTTCTTC.